The 10 T cell receptor beta chains listed next were all sequenced from one sample in a study of beta chain features in type 1 diabetes listed by TCRdb under 2018. The library was produced with the immunoSEQ multiplex PCR assay. All of the isolated RNA was reverse transcribed with the High Capacity cDNA Reverse Transcription Kit, so expressed TCRB transcripts were sequenced. Drawn from immuneACCESS, this table holds only the in-frame rearrangements with V and J called that TCRdb kept. Clones are partly lost; checked studies trace under half to an unresolved V gene and leave the rest unexplained. The sample profile shows 360,000 or so clones; around a fifth of them were found once. Of the sample, 0.044% is held by the ten largest clones. Sample: naive CD4+ T cells from blood. Interpreted using the paper, the cell subset or site label stands for: true naive CD4+ T cells. Source of these receptors: a woman younger than 35 in good health.

This chain joins TRBV5-1 and TRBJ1-5; no clear D gene. V was trimmed by 0 bases and J by 8 bases, leaving 9 bases between them. This CDR3 comprises 13 residues. The germline V gene has CDR1 SGHRS and CDR2 YFSETQ. As DNA, the CDR3 is TGCGCCAGCAGCTTGGGACACTTGGAGCCCCAGCATTTT. Translating gives CASSLGHLEPQHF.

The V gene is TRBV6-4, the J gene TRBJ2-5; D is possibly TRBD2 (6 bases). Per the germline V gene, CDR1 is MRHNA and CDR2 is SNTAGT. Trimming cost V 2 bases and J 5 bases, with 9 bases left between them. CDR3 size: 13 residues. CDR3 sequence: CASSDGGKETQYF. The CDR3 DNA sequence: TGTGCCAGCAGTGACGGGGGGAAGGAGACCCAGTACTTC.

About this clone itself: The junction differs from germline at one of its ends, possibly a read error. The CDR3 protein is CASSIALTEETQYF. The CDR3 coding sequence is TGTGCTAGCAGCATAGCCCTGACAGAAGAGACCCAGTACTTC. This sequence joins TRBV7-7 and TRBJ2-5, with a possible D match to TRBD1 (5 bases). The V gene's germline CDR1 is SSHAT and CDR2 FNYEAQ (reference sequence). The CDR3 covers 14 residues.

This clone has more than one count but fewer than ten. This chain links TRBV9 with TRBJ2-7; 9 nucleotides align to TRBD2. The CDR3 has 16 amino acids. The germline gives CDR1 SGDLS, CDR2 YYNGEE. J was trimmed by 3 bases and V by 4 bases; bases with no gene match: 11. The CDR3 DNA is TGTGCCAGCAGCCCTTCCGCCGGGACTAGCTTCTACGAGCAGTACTTC. Protein: CASSPSAGTSFYEQYF.

The gene calls are TRBV19 and TRBJ2-1, with TRBD2 matching 10 bases. The CDR3 is made up of 15 amino acids. CDR1 LNHDA and CDR2 SQIVND come from the germline V gene (reference sequence). V lost 4 bases, J lost 8 bases, and 8 bases stayed unmatched. Here the CDR3 reads CASSTSGLALHEQFF. CDR3 nucleotide sequence: TGTGCCAGTAGTACCTCGGGACTAGCGTTGCATGAGCAGTTCTTC.

Turning to this clone: This sample includes further DNA sequences coding for the same CDR3. CDR3 residues: CASSLGTGVYEQYF. The DNA of the CDR3 is TGCGCCAGCAGCCTCGGGACAGGGGTTTACGAGCAGTACTTC. V gene TRBV5-1 combines with J gene TRBJ2-7; 10 bases agree with TRBD1. Germline V CDR1 and CDR2: SGHRS, YFSETQ. Trimming cost V 4 bases and J 4 bases; bases outside gene matches: 5. This CDR3 is 14 amino acids long.

This clone has just a few counts. This rearrangement joins TRBV30 to TRBJ1-6, with 8 bases aligning to TRBD1. The length of the CDR3 is 19 residues. With 3 bases clipped from V and 0 bases from J, the junction kept 13 bases outside the gene matches. Germline CDR1 GTSNPN, CDR2 SVGIG (reference sequence). The CDR3 reads CAWRARGRGHSSYNSPLHF. CDR3 nucleotides: TGTGCCTGGAGGGCCCGGGGCAGGGGGCATAGCTCCTATAATTCACCCCTCCACTTT.

The V and J genes are TRBV5-1 and TRBJ2-7; 9 nucleotides match TRBD1. Germline trimming cut 0 bases from V and 1 base from J; bases unmatched to any gene: 2. The CDR3 consists of 15 residues. Looked up from germline, CDR1 is SGHRS and CDR2 is YFSETQ. CDR3 nucleotides: TGCGCCAGCAGCTTGGGACAGGGGGTATCCTACGAGCAGTACTTC. It translates to CASSLGQGVSYEQYF.

The chain couples TRBV7-2 to TRBJ2-6, with 7 bases identical to TRBD1. The CDR3 covers 17 residues. CDR1 is SGHTA and CDR2 is FQGNSA in the germline V gene. J was trimmed by 4 bases and V by 2 bases; bases with no gene match: 8. CDR3 nucleotides: TGTGCCAGCAGCTTACCTCAGACAGGGTCAGGGGCCAACGTCCTGACTTTC. Its protein product is CASSLPQTGSGANVLTF.

The V gene is TRBV30, the J gene TRBJ2-1; 9 nucleotides match TRBD2. Germline V gene lookup returns CDR1 GTSNPN and CDR2 SVGIG (reference sequence). Losses at the gene ends were 0 bases for V and 1 base for J; bases not matched to a gene: 16. The CDR3 covers 20 residues. The CDR3 spells CAWSVHRRAGGPVSYNEQFF. The CDR3 nucleotides read TGTGCCTGGAGTGTACACCGGCGGGCGGGAGGGCCGGTTTCCTACAATGAGCAGTTCTTC. The full variable domain, completed using reference TRBV30 and TRBJ2-1, is SQTIHQWPATLVQPVGSPLSLECTVEGTSNPNLYWYRQAAGRGLQLLFYSVGIGQISSEVPQNLSASRPQDRQFILSSKKLLLSDSGFYLCAWSVHRRAGGPVSYNEQFFGPGTRLTVL.